The 11 T cell receptor beta chains below all came from one sample that was sequenced in a study of T cells expressing NK-cell markers. TCRdb reanalyzed the 5' RACE reads, giving one entry per CDR3 protein sequence and no DNA. The listing records some 500,000 distinct CDR3 sequences. What was sequenced was blood T cells: a sorted CD56 or NKG2C T cell subset, CD4+ or CD8+ T cells, or bulk PBMC T cells (not recorded which). The receptors derive from a woman in her 50s in good health.

The gene calls are TRBV27 and TRBJ1-3. The CDR3 length is 15 residues. From germline, CDR1 is MNHEY and CDR2 SMNVEV (reference sequence). The CDR3 protein is CASSLRPFSGNTIYF.

The rearrangement links TRBV4-1 to TRBJ1-3. The CDR3 covers 14 residues. CDR1 is MGHRA, CDR2 YSYEKL, per germline. This CDR3 is CASSQAYSGNTIYF.

J is TRBJ2-5 and V is TRBV28; TCRdb proposes TRBD1, but this gene call is untestable without DNA. The CDR3 covers 14 residues. The germline V gene has CDR1 MDHEN and CDR2 SYDVKM. CDR3 in amino acids: CASSRTGGGETQYF.

The rearrangement joins TRBV29-1 to TRBJ1-5; TCRdb outputs TRBD1, but without DNA this stays unchecked. This CDR3 spans 13 amino acids. The germline V gene has CDR1 SQVTM and CDR2 ANQGSEA. The CDR3 protein is CSVAQQGGQPQHF. Complete variable domain (other parts from reference TRBV29-1 and TRBJ1-5): SAVISQKPSRDICQRGTSLTIQCQVDSQVTMMFWYRQQPGQSLTLIATANQGSEATYESGFVIDKFPISRPNLTFSTLTVSNMSPEDSSIYLCSVAQQGGQPQHFGDGTRLSIL.

This chain connects TRBV6-5 to TRBJ1-1; TCRdb calls TRBD1, which cannot be checked without DNA. This CDR3 has 17 residues. Germline CDR1 reads MNHEY; CDR2 reads SVGAGI. The CDR3 sequence: CASSPRTGGLMNTEAFF.

This rearrangement joins TRBV4-1 to TRBJ1-2; TCRdb calls TRBD1, which cannot be checked without DNA. Germline values: CDR1 MGHRA, CDR2 YSYEKL. The CDR3 sequence is 14 residues long. CDR3 sequence reads: CASSQDDSGDGYTF.

This chain connects TRBV9 to TRBJ1-2; TCRdb names TRBD1, which stays unverified in the absence of DNA. The germline V gene has CDR1 SGDLS and CDR2 YYNGEE. This CDR3 is 13 amino acids long. The chain's CDR3 is CASSATGSYGYTF.

The CDR3 sequence is CASSPLVYSLQNEQYF. J is TRBJ2-7 and V is TRBV18. Germline V CDR1 and CDR2: KGHSH, LQKENI. The CDR3 is 16 amino acids.

CDR3 region: CASNLRPGGEQFF. The chain uses TRBV6-2 or TRBV6-3 and TRBJ2-1; checking the TCRdb D call of TRBD1 is not possible without DNA. The length of the CDR3 is 13 residues. The V gene's germline CDR1 is MNHEY and CDR2 SVGEGT.

The rearrangement joins TRBV29-1 to TRBJ2-2; no DNA is available, so the TRBD2 call from TCRdb remains unchecked. Looked up from germline, CDR1 is SQVTM and CDR2 is ANQGSEA. This CDR3 contains 15 residues. CDR3 residues: CSVNPGLAGNGELFF.

The rearrangement joins TRBV30 to TRBJ2-7; with no DNA, the TCRdb D assignment of TRBD1 cannot be verified. Germline values: CDR1 GTSNPN, CDR2 SVGIG (reference sequence). The CDR3 sequence is 15 residues long. The CDR3: CAWSVDGTLAYEQYF.